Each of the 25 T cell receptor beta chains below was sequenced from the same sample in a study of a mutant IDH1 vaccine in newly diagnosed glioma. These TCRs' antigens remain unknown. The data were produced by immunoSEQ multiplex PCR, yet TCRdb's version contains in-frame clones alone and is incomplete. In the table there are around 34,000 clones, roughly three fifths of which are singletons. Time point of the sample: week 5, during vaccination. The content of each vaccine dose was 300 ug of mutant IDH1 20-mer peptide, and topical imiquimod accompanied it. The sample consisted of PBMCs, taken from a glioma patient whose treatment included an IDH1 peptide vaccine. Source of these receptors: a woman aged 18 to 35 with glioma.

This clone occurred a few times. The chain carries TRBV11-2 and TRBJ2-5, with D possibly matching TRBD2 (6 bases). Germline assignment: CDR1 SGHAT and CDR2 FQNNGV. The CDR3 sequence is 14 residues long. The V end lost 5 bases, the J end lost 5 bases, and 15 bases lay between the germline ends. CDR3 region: CASSPGFAGETQYF. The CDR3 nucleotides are TGTGCCAGCAGCCCAGGCTTTGCGGGGGAGACCCAGTACTTC.

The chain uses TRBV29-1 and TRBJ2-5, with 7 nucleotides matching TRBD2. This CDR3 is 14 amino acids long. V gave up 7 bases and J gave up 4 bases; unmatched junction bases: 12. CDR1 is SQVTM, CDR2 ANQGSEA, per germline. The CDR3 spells CSATDPGRGETQYF. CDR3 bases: TGCAGCGCGACAGACCCAGGGAGGGGAGAGACCCAGTACTTC.

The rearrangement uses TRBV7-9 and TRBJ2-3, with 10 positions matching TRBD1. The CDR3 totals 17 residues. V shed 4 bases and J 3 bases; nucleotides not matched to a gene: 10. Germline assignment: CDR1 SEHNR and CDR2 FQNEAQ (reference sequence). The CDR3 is CASSSSGTGAWTDTQYF. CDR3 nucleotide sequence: TGTGCCAGCAGCTCTTCCGGGACAGGGGCCTGGACAGATACGCAGTATTTT.

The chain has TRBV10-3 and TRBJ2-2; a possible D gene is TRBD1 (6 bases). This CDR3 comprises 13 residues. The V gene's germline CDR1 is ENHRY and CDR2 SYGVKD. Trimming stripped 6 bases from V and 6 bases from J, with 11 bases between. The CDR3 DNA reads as TGTGCCATCAGGCCAACAGGGCCCGGGGAGCTGTTTTTT. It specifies CAIRPTGPGELFF.

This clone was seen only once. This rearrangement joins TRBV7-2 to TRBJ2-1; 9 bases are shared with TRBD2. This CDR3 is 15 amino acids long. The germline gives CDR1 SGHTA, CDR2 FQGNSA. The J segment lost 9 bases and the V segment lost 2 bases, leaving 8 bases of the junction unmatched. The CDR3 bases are TGTGCCAGCAGCTTAAGGTCTAGCGGGAATAGTGAGCAGTTCTTC. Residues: CASSLRSSGNSEQFF.

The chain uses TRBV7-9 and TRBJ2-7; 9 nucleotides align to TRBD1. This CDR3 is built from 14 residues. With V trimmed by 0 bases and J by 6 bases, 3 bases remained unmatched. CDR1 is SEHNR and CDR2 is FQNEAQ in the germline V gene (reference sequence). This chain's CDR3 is CASSLAQGASEQYF. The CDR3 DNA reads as TGTGCCAGCAGCTTAGCACAGGGGGCGAGCGAGCAGTACTTC.

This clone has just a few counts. The CDR3 reads CASSEGVGQPQHF. CDR3 nucleotide sequence: TGTGCCAGCAGTGAGGGTGTGGGGCAGCCCCAGCATTTT. The chain carries TRBV6-4 and TRBJ1-5; unclear D gene. This CDR3 spans 13 amino acids. CDR1 and CDR2 from the germline V gene are MRHNA and SNTAGT. V gave up 3 bases and J gave up 7 bases, with 10 bases separating them.

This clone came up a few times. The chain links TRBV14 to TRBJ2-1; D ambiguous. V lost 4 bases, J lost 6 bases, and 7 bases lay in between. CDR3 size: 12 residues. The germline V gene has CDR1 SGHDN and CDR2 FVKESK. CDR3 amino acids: CASSLNLNEQFF. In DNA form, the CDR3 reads TGTGCCAGCAGCCTCAACCTCAATGAGCAGTTCTTC. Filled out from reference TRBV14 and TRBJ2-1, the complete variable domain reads EAGVTQFPSHSVIEKGQTVTLRCDPISGHDNLYWYRRVMGKEIKFLLHFVKESKQDESGMPNNRFLAERTGGTYSTLKVQPAELEDSGVYFCASSLNLNEQFFGPGTRLTVL.

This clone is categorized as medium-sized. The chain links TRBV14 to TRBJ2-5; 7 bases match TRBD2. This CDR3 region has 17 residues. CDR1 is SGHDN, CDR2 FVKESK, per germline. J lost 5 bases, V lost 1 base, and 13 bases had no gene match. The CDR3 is CASSQALRGGGGETQYF. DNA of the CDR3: TGTGCCAGCAGCCAAGCCCTACGCGGGGGTGGCGGGGAGACCCAGTACTTC.

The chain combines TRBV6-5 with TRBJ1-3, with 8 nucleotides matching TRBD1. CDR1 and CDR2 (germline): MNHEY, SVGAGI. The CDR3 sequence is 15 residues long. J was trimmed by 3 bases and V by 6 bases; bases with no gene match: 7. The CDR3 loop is CASRPGQGGGNTIYF. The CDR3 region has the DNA TGTGCCAGCAGGCCCGGACAGGGAGGTGGAAACACCATATATTTT.

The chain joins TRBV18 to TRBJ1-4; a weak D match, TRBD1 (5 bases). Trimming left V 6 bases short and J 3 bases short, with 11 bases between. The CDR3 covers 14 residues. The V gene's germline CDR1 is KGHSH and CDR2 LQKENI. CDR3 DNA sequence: TGTGCCAGCTCCGAGAGGGGTGCTAATGAAAAACTGTTTTTT. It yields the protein CASSERGANEKLFF.

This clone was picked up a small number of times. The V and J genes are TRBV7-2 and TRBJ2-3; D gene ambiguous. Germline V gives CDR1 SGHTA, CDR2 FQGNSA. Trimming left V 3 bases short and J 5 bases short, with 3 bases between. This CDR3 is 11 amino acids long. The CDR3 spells CASSLKDTQYF. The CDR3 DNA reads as TGTGCCAGCAGCTTGAAAGATACGCAGTATTTT.

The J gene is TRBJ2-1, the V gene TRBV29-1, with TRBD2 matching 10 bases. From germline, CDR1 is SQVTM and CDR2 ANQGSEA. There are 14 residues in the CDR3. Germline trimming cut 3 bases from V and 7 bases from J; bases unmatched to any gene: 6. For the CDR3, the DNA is TGCAGCGTTGAGTCTAGCGGGAGTTTGAATGAGCAGTTCTTC. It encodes CSVESSGSLNEQFF.

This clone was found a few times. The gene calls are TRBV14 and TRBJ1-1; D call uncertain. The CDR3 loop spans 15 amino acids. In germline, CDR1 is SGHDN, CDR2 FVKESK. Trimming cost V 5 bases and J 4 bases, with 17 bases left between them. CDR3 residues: CASSTSFVEGTEAFF. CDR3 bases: TGTGCCAGCAGCACCTCATTCGTGGAGGGCACTGAAGCTTTCTTT.

CDR3 protein: CATSSTDRASNQPQHF. Written as DNA, the CDR3 is TGTGCCACCAGCAGCACGGACAGGGCTAGCAATCAGCCCCAGCATTTT. V and J are TRBV15 and TRBJ1-5; TRBD1 aligns across 8 bases. The CDR3 sequence is 16 residues long. CDR1 and CDR2 (germline): LNHNV, YYDKDF (reference sequence). With 3 bases clipped from V and 0 bases from J, the junction kept 4 bases outside the gene matches.

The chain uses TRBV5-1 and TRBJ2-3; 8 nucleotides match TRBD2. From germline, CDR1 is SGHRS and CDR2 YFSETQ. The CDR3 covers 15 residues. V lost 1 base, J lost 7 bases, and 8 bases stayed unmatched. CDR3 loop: CASSLYREGPYTQYF. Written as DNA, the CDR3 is TGCGCCAGCAGCTTGTACCGGGAGGGCCCTTATACGCAGTATTTT.

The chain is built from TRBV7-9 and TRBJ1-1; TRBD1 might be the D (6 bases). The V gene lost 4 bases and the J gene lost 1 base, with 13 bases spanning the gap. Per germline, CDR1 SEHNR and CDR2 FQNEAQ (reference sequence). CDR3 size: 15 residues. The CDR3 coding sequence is TGTGCCAGCAGCTGGTCCCAGACAGGGAACACTGAAGCTTTCTTT. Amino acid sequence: CASSWSQTGNTEAFF.

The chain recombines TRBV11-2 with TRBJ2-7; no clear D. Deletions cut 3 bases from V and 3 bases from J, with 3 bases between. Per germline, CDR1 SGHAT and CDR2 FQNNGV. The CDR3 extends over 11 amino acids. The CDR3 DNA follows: TGTGCCAGCAGCTTCAACTACGAGCAGTACTTC. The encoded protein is CASSFNYEQYF.

CDR3 nucleotide sequence: TGTGCCAGCACTCCACGGGGAGGAGGAGAGACCCAGTACTTC. Its translation is CASTPRGGGETQYF. The rearrangement links TRBV6-6 to TRBJ2-5; TRBD2 is a possible D gene (6 bases). The CDR3 runs 14 residues. Germline V lookup: CDR1 MNHNY, CDR2 SVGAGI (reference sequence). The V end lost 7 bases, the J end lost 4 bases, and 16 bases lay between the germline ends.

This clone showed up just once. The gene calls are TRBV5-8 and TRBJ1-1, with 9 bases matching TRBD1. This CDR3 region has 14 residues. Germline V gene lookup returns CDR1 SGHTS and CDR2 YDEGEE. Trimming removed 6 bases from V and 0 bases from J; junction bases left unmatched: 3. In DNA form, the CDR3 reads TGTGCCAGCACCCGGGACAGGGTGAACACTGAAGCTTTCTTT. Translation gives CASTRDRVNTEAFF.

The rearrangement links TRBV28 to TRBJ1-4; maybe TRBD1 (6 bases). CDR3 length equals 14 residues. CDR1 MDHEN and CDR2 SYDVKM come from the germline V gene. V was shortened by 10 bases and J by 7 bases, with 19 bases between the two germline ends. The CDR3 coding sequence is TGTGCCACAACAGGGCCGAACCATTTTGAAAAACTGTTTTTT. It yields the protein CATTGPNHFEKLFF.

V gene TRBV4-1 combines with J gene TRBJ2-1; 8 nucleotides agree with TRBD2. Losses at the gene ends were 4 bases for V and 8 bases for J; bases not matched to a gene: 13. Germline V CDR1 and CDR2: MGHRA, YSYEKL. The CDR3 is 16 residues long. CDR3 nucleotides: TGCGCCAGCAGCCCGGGAGGGGCCCGCCCGCTAGATGAGCAGTTCTTC. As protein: CASSPGGARPLDEQFF.

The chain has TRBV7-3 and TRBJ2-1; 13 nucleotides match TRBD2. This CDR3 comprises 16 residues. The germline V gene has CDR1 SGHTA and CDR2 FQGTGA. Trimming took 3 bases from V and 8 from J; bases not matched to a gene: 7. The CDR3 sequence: CASSFRTSGSADEQFF. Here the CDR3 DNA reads TGTGCCAGCAGCTTCCGGACTAGCGGGAGCGCCGATGAGCAGTTCTTC.

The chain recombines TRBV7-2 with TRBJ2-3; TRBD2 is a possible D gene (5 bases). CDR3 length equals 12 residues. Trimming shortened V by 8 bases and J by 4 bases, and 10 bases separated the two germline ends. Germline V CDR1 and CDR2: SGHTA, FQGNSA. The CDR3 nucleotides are TGTGCCAGCCGGGAATCGGCAGATACGCAGTATTTT. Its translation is CASRESADTQYF.

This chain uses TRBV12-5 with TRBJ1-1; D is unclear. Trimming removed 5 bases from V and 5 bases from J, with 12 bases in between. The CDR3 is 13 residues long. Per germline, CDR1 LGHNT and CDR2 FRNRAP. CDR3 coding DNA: TGTGCTAGTGGTGAGGGTTTTAGAACTGAAGCTTTCTTT. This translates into CASGEGFRTEAFF.